This T cell receptor beta chain was recorded in a study of blood T cells in healthy people across ages (dated by TCRdb to 2013 to 2016). Some background on the complete study: In model experiments, roughly one uniquely barcoded TCR beta cDNA molecule per two T cells was captured by template switching. Age-related changes in TCR beta repertoire diversity were measured in the study by deep sequencing normalized with unique cDNA molecular identifiers. Four age groups were formed from the donors: young (average about 16 years), middle-aged (just under 40), aged (about 62) and long-lived (82). To avoid experimental bias, donors of different ages were spread randomly across the sequencing lanes. Using the same blood draw, the study looked at two additional independent replicas of 1 million unique cDNA reads for two donors, one aged 18 to 30 and the other aged 80 or older.

This clonotype was counted between two and nine times. Its antigen has not been determined. The sample holds no much larger clone one base away, and base qualities are not on file. Library construction relied on 5' RACE. This sample was sequenced with an Illumina HiSeq 2500. A second PCR of about 7 to 12 cycles was run with a J-beta primer mix and a sample-barcoded 5' primer. A unique molecular identifier was introduced onto each TCR beta cDNA molecule by a template-switch 5' adaptor carrying 12 random nucleotides. At least 3 million CDR3-containing paired-end reads were obtained from each sample. The Mint cDNA synthesis kit, primed by a TRBC-specific oligonucleotide, was used to synthesize first-strand cDNA from all RNA. Following uracil-DNA glycosylase treatment, a first 18-cycle PCR with universal primers M1SS and BC2_uni_R was performed on all cDNA. As for the authors' bioinformatics: Normalization of each sample was performed by random selection of 1 million high-quality reads, each carrying a distinct molecular identifier. Reads sharing molecular identifiers were discarded rather than binned into consensus sequences. CDR3 identification, clonotype clustering and error correction used MiTCR with a Q25 quality threshold and the strictest error-elimination algorithm. A nonparametric unseen species model using Euler transformation provided a lower-bound estimate of total TCR beta diversity. TCRdb passed the public sequencing reads through fastp at Q25 and MiXCR, retaining productive beta sequences. Duplicate CDR3 protein sequences are folded into a single record with the most common DNA and genes. TCRdb, not the authors, supplied the V and J calls. The sample table records over a million distinct CDR3 sequences; around two fifths of these occur just once. Roughly 7.9% of the sample goes to the ten largest clones.

The donors were 40 or so Caucasian individuals from Russia, aged about 6 to 95 years, who were systemically healthy. Each donor gave about 9.7 milliliters of peripheral blood, drawn into EDTA-treated Vacutainer tubes. Ficoll-Paque density-gradient centrifugation was used to isolate PBMCs, with at least 6.5 million per sample. Total RNA, at least 6 micrograms per sample, was extracted from PBMCs with Trizol reagent. For every donor, flow cytometry on a PBMC aliquot measured the percentage of naive CD45RAhigh/CD27high T cells. Overall study results and their limits: Total diversity estimates from one million sequenced T cells were considered lower bounds and underestimates. Compared with the aged group, more naive CD4+ T cells, fewer expanded clones and increased TCR diversity were shown by the long-lived group, suggesting age selection. Because profiling used bulk unsorted PBMCs, naive and antigen-experienced compartments could not be compared conclusively. Because donor CMV infection status was unknown, age-related changes in expanded clonotypes were potentially confounded. As age increased, observed TCR beta diversity per million T cells dropped in a roughly linear way, and a significant reduction was already evident by age roughly 40. The percentage of naive T cells measured by flow cytometry correlated strongly with observed TCR beta diversity.

Based on the germline V gene, the CDR1 and CDR2 sequences are SGHAT and FQNNGV. V drops 2 bases and J drops 0 bases, leaving 7 bases in between. The CDR3 has 14 amino acids, counting the end cysteine and phenylalanine. The CDR3 DNA has 42 bases and is translated from base 1. The sequence was obtained from a woman under 30 in good health. The sequence is built from TRBV11-2 and TRBJ1-2, and the D gene may be TRBD1, 5 bases matching. Sequencing used blood. The CDR3 protein: CASSLTGPNYGYTF. The nucleotides are TGTGCCAGCAGCTTAACAGGACCTAACTATGGCTACACCTTC.